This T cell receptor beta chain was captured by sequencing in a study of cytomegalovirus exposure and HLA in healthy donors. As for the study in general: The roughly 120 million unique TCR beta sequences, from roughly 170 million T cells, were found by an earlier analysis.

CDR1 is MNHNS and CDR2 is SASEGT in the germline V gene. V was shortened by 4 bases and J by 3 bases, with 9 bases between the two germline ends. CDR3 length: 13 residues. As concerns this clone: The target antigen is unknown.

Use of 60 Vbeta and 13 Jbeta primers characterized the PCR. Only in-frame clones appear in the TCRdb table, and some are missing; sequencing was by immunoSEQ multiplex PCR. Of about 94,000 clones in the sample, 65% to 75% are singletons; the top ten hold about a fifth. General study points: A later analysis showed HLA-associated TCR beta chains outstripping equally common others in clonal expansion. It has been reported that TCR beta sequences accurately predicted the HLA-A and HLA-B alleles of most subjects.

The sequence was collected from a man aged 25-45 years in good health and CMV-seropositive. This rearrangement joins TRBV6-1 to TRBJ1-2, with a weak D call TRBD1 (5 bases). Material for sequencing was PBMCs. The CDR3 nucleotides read TGTGCCAGCAGTGTGACAGCGTACTATGGCTACACCTTC. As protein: CASSVTAYYGYTF.